The 20 T cell receptor beta chains presented below share a single source sample, sequenced in a study of blood T cell repertoires in COVID-19. The table came from immunoSEQ multiplex PCR; TCRdb's copy has only in-frame clones and leaves some out. The sample records some 48,000 clones, roughly 86% being singletons. The sample was peripheral blood. The source of these receptors is a man aged 45-65 years with active COVID-19.

The V call is TRBV9, the J call TRBJ1-1, with a tentative D call TRBD1 (5 bases). The CDR3 runs 15 residues. The germline CDR1 and CDR2 sequences are SGDLS and YYNGEE. V lost 0 bases, J lost 1 base, and 10 bases lay in between. The CDR3 reads CASSVGSGGNTEAFF. The CDR3 DNA reads TGTGCCAGCAGCGTAGGTTCCGGGGGGAACACTGAAGCTTTCTTT.

The genes are TRBV19 and TRBJ2-6, with a possible D match to TRBD1 (5 bases). This CDR3 region has 16 residues. CDR1 and CDR2 (germline): LNHDA, SQIVND (reference sequence). V lost 8 bases and J lost 3, with 17 bases in between. The CDR3 loop reads CASQKYQGSGANVLTF. CDR3 coding DNA: TGTGCCAGTCAGAAATACCAGGGTAGTGGGGCCAACGTCCTGACTTTC.

The genes are TRBV11-3 and TRBJ1-1; D call uncertain. V was clipped by 7 bases and J by 2 bases, with 14 bases between them. This CDR3 is 14 amino acids long. The germline gives CDR1 SGHNT, CDR2 YENEEA. In DNA, the CDR3 is TGTGCCAGCACCCGGGGAGGACCTAACACTGAAGCTTTCTTT. As protein: CASTRGGPNTEAFF.

J is TRBJ1-1 and V is TRBV18; maybe TRBD1 (5 bases). V was pared by 3 bases and J by 2 bases, with 13 bases between. The CDR3 runs 15 residues. The V gene's germline CDR1 is KGHSH and CDR2 LQKENI. The CDR3 coding sequence is TGTGCCAGCTCACCTGCAATCGGGGGAAACACTGAAGCTTTCTTT. Its protein product is CASSPAIGGNTEAFF. Full variable domain (missing parts from reference TRBV18 and TRBJ1-1): NAGVMQNPRHLVRRRGQEARLRCSPMKGHSHVYWYRQLPEEGLKFMVYLQKENIIDESGMPKERFSAEFPKEGPSILRIQQVVRGDSAAYFCASSPAIGGNTEAFFGQGTRLTVV.

The chain is built from TRBV5-1 and TRBJ1-1; 11 nucleotides agree with TRBD1. Trimming removed 1 base from V and 1 base from J; junction bases left unmatched: 6. CDR1 is SGHRS, CDR2 YFSETQ, per germline. The CDR3 runs to 17 residues. The CDR3 DNA reads as TGCGCCAGCAGCTTGTCCGGACAGGGGGCCTGGAACACTGAAGCTTTCTTT. The encoded protein is CASSLSGQGAWNTEAFF.

The chain carries TRBV5-1 and TRBJ1-2; 7 bases match TRBD1. The V segment lost 0 bases and the J segment 4 bases; nucleotides outside the gene matches: 3. Germline CDR1 and CDR2: SGHRS and YFSETQ. The CDR3 runs 14 residues. The CDR3 bases are TGCGCCAGCAGCTTGGGACAGGGTCTCTATGGCTACACCTTC. Translation: CASSLGQGLYGYTF.

This chain links TRBV4-2 with TRBJ2-1; 10 bases are shared with TRBD2. Germline CDR1 reads LGHNA; CDR2 reads YNFKEQ. V lost 6 bases and J lost 6; bases outside the gene matches: 8. The CDR3 length is 15 residues. The CDR3 loop is CASSHVERGGNEQFF. CDR3 bases: TGTGCCAGCAGTCACGTAGAGCGGGGGGGCAATGAGCAGTTCTTC.

The chain is built from TRBV27 and TRBJ2-1; D is unclear. Germline V gives CDR1 MNHEY, CDR2 SMNVEV (reference sequence). The V end lost 6 bases, the J end lost 9 bases, and 24 bases lay between the germline ends. The CDR3 has 16 amino acids. The CDR3 nucleotides read TGTGCCAGCAGCTTGACAAACCATCGGTCGAAAAGTGAGCAGTTCTTC. It is translated as CASSLTNHRSKSEQFF.

This chain links TRBV7-2 with TRBJ1-2, with D unclear. Deletions cut 3 bases from V and 5 bases from J, with 10 bases between. Germline V lookup: CDR1 SGHTA, CDR2 FQGNSA. This CDR3 comprises 13 residues. For the CDR3, the DNA is TGTGCCAGCAGCTTCGGAACGGAGTATGGCTACACCTTC. It encodes CASSFGTEYGYTF.

This chain joins TRBV27 and TRBJ2-2; D is perhaps TRBD1 (5 bases). This CDR3 contains 16 residues. V lost 4 bases, J lost 6 bases, and 18 bases lay in between. Germline V CDR1 and CDR2: MNHEY, SMNVEV (reference sequence). The DNA of the CDR3 is TGTGCCAGCAGTTCTCCTCTGGGGCCCATAGCCGGGGAGCTGTTTTTT. Translation gives CASSSPLGPIAGELFF.

The rearrangement uses TRBV3-1 (or the pseudogene TRBV3-2) and TRBJ2-1; no definite D call. From germline, CDR1 is LGHDT and CDR2 YNNKEL (reference sequence). The CDR3 is made up of 14 amino acids. V gave up 0 bases and J gave up 10 bases, with 13 bases separating them. The CDR3 coding sequence is TGTGCCAGCAGCCAAGATAACCTACCGTCGGAGCAGTTCTTC. Protein sequence: CASSQDNLPSEQFF.

The chain uses TRBV9 and TRBJ1-4, with TRBD1 matching over 9 bases. Germline V gene data show CDR1 as SGDLS and CDR2 as YYNGEE. The CDR3 sequence is 13 residues long. J lost 14 bases, V lost 3 bases, and 8 bases had no gene match. The CDR3 sequence: CASSASGTGPLFF. As DNA, the CDR3 is TGTGCCAGCAGCGCCTCCGGGACAGGGCCTCTGTTTTTT.

This chain connects TRBV12-3 or TRBV12-4 to TRBJ2-3; 9 positions agree with TRBD2. V gave up 6 bases and J gave up 15 bases; unmatched junction bases: 13. The CDR3 has 13 amino acids. This chain's CDR3 is CASSYRGSREGYF. The CDR3 DNA sequence: TGTGCCAGCAGCTACCGAGGGTCGCGGGAGGGATATTTT.

This clone showed up just a few times. This chain links TRBV5-1 with TRBJ2-2; D is ambiguous. Germline V gives CDR1 SGHRS, CDR2 YFSETQ. This CDR3 is built from 13 residues. V was cut by 3 bases and J by 4 bases, with 7 bases left in between. CDR3 bases: TGCGCCAGCAGCTCCACAGTCACCGGGGAGCTGTTTTTT. Its protein product is CASSSTVTGELFF. Based on the CDR3 plus reference TRBV5-1 and TRBJ2-2, the full variable domain is KAGVTQTPRYLIKTRGQQVTLSCSPISGHRSVSWYQQTPGQGLQFLFEYFSETQRNKGNFPGRFSGRQFSNSRSEMNVSTLELGDSALYLCASSSTVTGELFFGEGSRLTVL.

The chain employs TRBV6-2 or TRBV6-3 and TRBJ2-7; 8 nucleotides match TRBD1. The CDR3 extends over 16 amino acids. With V trimmed by 6 bases and J by 1 base, 11 bases remained unmatched. CDR1 MNHEY and CDR2 SVGEGT come from the germline V gene. This chain's CDR3 is CASSKPGTGRSYEQYF. For the CDR3, the DNA is TGTGCCAGCAGCAAACCGGGGACAGGTCGATCCTACGAGCAGTACTTC.

This clone was picked up one time. CDR3 residues: CASSLGTGVYGYTF. The CDR3 DNA reads as TGTGCCAGCAGCCTGGGGACAGGGGTTTACGGCTACACCTTC. This chain uses TRBV14 with TRBJ1-2, with 10 bases that match TRBD1. The CDR3 sequence is 14 residues long. The V segment lost 4 bases and the J segment 8 bases; nucleotides outside the gene matches: 7. Germline CDR1 is SGHDN and CDR2 is FVKESK.

This clone came up a few times. The chain links TRBV29-1 to TRBJ1-1, with 7 nucleotides matching TRBD1. Trimming cost V 0 bases and J 6 bases; bases outside gene matches: 7. Germline V gene lookup returns CDR1 SQVTM and CDR2 ANQGSEA. The CDR3 extends over 14 amino acids. CDR3 loop: CSVEDQWTGAEAFF. Here the CDR3 DNA reads TGCAGCGTTGAAGATCAGTGGACAGGAGCTGAAGCTTTCTTT.

The rearrangement uses TRBV6-4 and TRBJ1-6, with a tentative D call TRBD1 (5 bases). Between the trimmed V and J ends, which lost 6 bases and 10 bases, there was a span of 13 bases. Per the germline V gene, CDR1 is MRHNA and CDR2 is SNTAGT. The CDR3 loop spans 13 amino acids. CDR3 region: CASRPGVSSPLHF. CDR3 sequence (DNA): TGTGCCAGCAGGCCGGGGGTGAGCTCACCCCTCCACTTT.

The chain carries TRBV18 and TRBJ2-7, with a possible D match to TRBD1 (5 bases). The V gene's germline CDR1 is KGHSH and CDR2 LQKENI. V lost 6 bases and J lost 6, with 18 bases in between. The CDR3 is made up of 14 amino acids. CDR3 region: CASSTTGRGTEQYF. The CDR3 DNA reads as TGTGCCAGCTCGACCACGGGTAGGGGTACCGAGCAGTACTTC.

The rearrangement links TRBV9 to TRBJ2-2; perhaps TRBD2 as D (5 bases). Trimming stripped 4 bases from V and 1 base from J, with 11 bases between. Germline loops: CDR1 SGDLS, CDR2 YYNGEE. The CDR3 covers 15 residues. The CDR3 bases are TGTGCCAGCAGCCGGGGAGCACGGAACACCGGGGAGCTGTTTTTT. It codes for CASSRGARNTGELFF.